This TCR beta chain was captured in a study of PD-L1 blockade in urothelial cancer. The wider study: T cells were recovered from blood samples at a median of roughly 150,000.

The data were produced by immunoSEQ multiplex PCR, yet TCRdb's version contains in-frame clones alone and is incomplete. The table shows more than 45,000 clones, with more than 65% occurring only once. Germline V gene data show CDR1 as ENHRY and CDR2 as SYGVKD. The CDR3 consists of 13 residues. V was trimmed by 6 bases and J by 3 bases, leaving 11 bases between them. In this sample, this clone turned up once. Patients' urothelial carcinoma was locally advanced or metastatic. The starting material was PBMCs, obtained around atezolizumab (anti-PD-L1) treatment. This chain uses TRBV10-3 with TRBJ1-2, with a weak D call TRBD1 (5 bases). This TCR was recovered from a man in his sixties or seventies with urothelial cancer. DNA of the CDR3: TGTGCCATCAGCGCCAGGGAGGACTATGGCTACACCTTC. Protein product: CAISAREDYGYTF.